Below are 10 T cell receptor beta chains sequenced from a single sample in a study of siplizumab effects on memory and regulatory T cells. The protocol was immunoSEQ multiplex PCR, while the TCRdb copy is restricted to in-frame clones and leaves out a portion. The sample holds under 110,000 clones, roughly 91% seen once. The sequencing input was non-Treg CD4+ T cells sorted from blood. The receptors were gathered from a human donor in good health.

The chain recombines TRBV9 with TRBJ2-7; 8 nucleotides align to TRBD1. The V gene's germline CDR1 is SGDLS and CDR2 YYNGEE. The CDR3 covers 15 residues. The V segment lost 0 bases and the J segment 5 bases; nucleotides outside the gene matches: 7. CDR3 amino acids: CASSVGQGLRNEQYF. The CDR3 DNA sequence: TGTGCCAGCAGCGTAGGACAGGGGCTCAGAAACGAGCAGTACTTC.

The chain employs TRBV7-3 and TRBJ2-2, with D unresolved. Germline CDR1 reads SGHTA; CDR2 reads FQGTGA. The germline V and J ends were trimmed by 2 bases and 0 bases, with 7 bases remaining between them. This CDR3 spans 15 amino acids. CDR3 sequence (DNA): TGTGCCAGCAGCTTAGCCCTTGCGAACACCGGGGAGCTGTTTTTT. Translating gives CASSLALANTGELFF.

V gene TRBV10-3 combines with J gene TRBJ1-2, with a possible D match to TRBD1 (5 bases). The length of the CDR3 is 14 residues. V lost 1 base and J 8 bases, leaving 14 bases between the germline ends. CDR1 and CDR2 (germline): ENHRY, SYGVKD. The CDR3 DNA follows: TGTGCCATCAGTGAGTTGCCGGGGCAGGGCGGCTACACCTTC. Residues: CAISELPGQGGYTF.

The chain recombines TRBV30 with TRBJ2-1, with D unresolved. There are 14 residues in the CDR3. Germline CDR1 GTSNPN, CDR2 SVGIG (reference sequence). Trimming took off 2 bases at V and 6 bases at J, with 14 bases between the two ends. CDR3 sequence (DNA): TGTGCCTGGAGTCTGCCCCGAACGCGCAATGAGCAGTTCTTC. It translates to CAWSLPRTRNEQFF.

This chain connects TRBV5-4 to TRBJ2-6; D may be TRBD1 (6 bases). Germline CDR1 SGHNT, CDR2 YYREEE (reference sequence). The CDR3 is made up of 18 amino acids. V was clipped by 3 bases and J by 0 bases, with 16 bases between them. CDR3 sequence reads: CASSWGTGPISGANVLTF. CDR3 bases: TGTGCCAGCAGCTGGGGAACAGGGCCCATCTCTGGGGCCAACGTCCTGACTTTC. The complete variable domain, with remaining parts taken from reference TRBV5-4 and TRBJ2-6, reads ETGVTQSPTHLIKTRGQQVTLRCSSQSGHNTVSWYQQALGQGPQFIFQYYREEENGRGNFPPRFSGLQFPNYSSELNVNALELDDSALYLCASSWGTGPISGANVLTFGAGSRLTVL.

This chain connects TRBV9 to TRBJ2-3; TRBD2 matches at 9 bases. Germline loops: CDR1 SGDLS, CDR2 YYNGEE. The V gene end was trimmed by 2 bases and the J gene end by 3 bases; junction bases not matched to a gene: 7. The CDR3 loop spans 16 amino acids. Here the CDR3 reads CASSVSAGGGTDTQYF. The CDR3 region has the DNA TGTGCCAGCAGCGTGTCAGCGGGAGGTGGGACAGATACGCAGTATTTT.

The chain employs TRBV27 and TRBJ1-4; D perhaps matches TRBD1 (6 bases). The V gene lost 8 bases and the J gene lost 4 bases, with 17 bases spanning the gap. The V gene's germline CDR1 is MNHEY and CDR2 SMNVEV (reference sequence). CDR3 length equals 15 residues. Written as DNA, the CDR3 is TGTGCCAGCCGGCGCGGGGGAGGGGGTAATGAAAAACTGTTTTTT. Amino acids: CASRRGGGGNEKLFF.

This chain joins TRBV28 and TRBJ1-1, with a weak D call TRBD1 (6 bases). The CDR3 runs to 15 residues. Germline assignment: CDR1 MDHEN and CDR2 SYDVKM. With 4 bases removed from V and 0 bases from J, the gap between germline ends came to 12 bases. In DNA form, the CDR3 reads TGTGCCAGCAGTTCCCCGGGGACATTGAACACTGAAGCTTTCTTT. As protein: CASSSPGTLNTEAFF.

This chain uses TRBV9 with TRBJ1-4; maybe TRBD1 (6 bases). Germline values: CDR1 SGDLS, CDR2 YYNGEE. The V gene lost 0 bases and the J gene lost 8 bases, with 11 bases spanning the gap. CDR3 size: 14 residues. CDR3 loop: CASSVGTGREKLFF. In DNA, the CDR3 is TGTGCCAGCAGCGTAGGCACAGGGCGGGAAAAACTGTTTTTT.

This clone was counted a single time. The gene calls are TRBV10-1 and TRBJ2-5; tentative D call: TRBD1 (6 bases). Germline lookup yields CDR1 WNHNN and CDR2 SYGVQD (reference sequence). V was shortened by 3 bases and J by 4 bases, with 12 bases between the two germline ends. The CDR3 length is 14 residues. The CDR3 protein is CASSDGQGRETQYF. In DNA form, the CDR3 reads TGCGCCAGCAGTGATGGGCAGGGGAGAGAGACCCAGTACTTC.